These 3 T cell receptor beta chains were all obtained from the same sample, sequenced in a study of memory CD4+ T cells and cytomegalovirus serostatus. The data were produced by immunoSEQ multiplex PCR, yet TCRdb's version contains in-frame clones alone and is incomplete. The sample carries 50,000 to 75,000 clones, 82% recorded once. Single viable CD3+CD4+CD8-CD45RO+ cells were sorted as the memory CD4+ T cells. What was sequenced was memory CD4+ T cells from blood. The receptors stem from an adult in good health and CMV-seronegative.

The genes are TRBV19 and TRBJ1-4; D gene ambiguous. Germline CDR1 LNHDA, CDR2 SQIVND (reference sequence). This CDR3 spans 16 amino acids. V lost 3 bases, J lost 0 bases, and 11 bases lay in between. The CDR3 spells CASSIATSATNEKLFF. The CDR3 DNA reads as TGTGCCAGTAGTATCGCCACCTCTGCAACTAATGAAAAACTGTTTTTT.

J is TRBJ1-2 and V is TRBV27, with a weak D call TRBD1 (5 bases). Germline V gene data show CDR1 as MNHEY and CDR2 as SMNVEV (reference sequence). V lost 6 bases and J lost 2, with 10 bases in between. The CDR3 sequence is 13 residues long. The CDR3 is CASSSQGNYGYTF. The CDR3 DNA reads as TGTGCCAGCAGCAGCCAGGGAAACTATGGCTACACCTTC.

The CDR3: CASSFRTGEGYTF. As DNA, the CDR3 is TGTGCCAGCAGCTTCCGGACAGGGGAGGGCTACACCTTC. The chain combines TRBV5-5 with TRBJ1-2, with TRBD1 matching over 9 bases. Germline V gene data show CDR1 as SGHKS and CDR2 as YYEKEE (reference sequence). CDR3 size: 13 residues. J gave up 8 bases and V 2 bases, and 4 bases lay outside the gene matches.